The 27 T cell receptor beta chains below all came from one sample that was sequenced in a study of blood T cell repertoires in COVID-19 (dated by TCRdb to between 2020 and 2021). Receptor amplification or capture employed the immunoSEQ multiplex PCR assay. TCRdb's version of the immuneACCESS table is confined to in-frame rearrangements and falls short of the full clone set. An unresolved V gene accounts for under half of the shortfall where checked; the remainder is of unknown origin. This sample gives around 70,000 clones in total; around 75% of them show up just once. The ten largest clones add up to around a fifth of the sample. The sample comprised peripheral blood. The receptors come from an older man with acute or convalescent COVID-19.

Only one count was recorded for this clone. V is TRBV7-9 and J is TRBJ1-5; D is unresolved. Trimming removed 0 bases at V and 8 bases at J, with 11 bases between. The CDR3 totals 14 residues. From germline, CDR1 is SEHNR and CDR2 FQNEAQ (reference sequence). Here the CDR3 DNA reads TGTGCCAGCAGCTTAGCCCCCCCCGGGGAGCCCCAGCATTTT. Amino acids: CASSLAPPGEPQHF.

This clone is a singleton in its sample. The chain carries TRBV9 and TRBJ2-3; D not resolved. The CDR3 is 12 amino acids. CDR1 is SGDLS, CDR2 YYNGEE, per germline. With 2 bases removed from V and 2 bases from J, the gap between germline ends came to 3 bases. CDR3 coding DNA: TGTGCCAGCAGCGTCTTCACAGATACGCAGTATTTT. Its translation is CASSVFTDTQYF.

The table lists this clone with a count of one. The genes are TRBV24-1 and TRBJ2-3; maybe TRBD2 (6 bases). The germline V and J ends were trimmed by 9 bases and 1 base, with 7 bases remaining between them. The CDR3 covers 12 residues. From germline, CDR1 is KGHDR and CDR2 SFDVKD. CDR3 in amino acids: CATGGGTDTQYF. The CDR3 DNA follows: TGTGCCACCGGAGGGGGCACAGATACGCAGTATTTT.

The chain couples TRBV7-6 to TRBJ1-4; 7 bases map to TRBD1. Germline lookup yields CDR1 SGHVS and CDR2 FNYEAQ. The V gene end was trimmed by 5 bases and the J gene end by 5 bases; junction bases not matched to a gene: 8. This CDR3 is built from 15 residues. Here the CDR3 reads CASSPPGQFNEKLFF. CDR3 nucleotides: TGTGCCAGCAGCCCCCCGGGACAGTTCAATGAAAAACTGTTTTTT. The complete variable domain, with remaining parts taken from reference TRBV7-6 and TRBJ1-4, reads GAGVSQSPRYKVTKRGQDVALRCDPISGHVSLYWYRQALGQGPEFLTYFNYEAQQDKSGLPNDRFSAERPEGSISTLTIQRTEQRDSAMYRCASSPPGQFNEKLFFGSGTQLSVL.

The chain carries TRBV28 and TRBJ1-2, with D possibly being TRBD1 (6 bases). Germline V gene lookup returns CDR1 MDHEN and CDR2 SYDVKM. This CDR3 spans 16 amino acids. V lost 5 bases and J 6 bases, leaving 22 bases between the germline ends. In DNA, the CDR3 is TGTGCCAGCAGTCCCCGGGGGGCGGGAGAGGGTAATGGCTACACCTTC. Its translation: CASSPRGAGEGNGYTF.

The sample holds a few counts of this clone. The CDR3: CASSSTREWYF. The CDR3 bases are TGCGCCAGCAGCTCTACTCGAGAGTGGTACTTC. The chain carries TRBV5-1 and TRBJ2-7; D is unresolved. The V and J ends lost 3 bases and 12 bases respectively, with 13 bases between them. The length of the CDR3 is 11 residues. The germline V gene has CDR1 SGHRS and CDR2 YFSETQ.

The CDR3 nucleotides read TGTGCAAGTCTCCTAGGTCGGAACACTGAAGCTTTCTTT. This sequence encodes CASLLGRNTEAFF. The rearrangement joins TRBV12-2 to TRBJ1-1. TRBV12-2 is designated a pseudogene. This CDR3 contains 13 residues.

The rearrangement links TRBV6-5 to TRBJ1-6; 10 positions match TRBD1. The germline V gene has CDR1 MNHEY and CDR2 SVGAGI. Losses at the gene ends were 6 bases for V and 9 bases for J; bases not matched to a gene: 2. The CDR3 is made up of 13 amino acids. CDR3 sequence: CASRGQGVSPLHF. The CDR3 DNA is TGTGCCAGCAGAGGACAGGGGGTTTCACCCCTCCACTTT.

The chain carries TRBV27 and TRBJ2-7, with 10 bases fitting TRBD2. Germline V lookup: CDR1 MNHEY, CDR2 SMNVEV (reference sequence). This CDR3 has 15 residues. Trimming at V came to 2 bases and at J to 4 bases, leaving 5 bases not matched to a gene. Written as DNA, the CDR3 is TGTGCCAGCAGTTTAACGGCTAGCGGGAGTTACGAGCAGTACTTC. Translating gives CASSLTASGSYEQYF.

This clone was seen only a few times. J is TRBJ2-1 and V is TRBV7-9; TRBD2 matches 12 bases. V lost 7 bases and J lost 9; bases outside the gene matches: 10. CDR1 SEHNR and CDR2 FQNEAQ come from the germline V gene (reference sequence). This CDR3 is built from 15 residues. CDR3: CASTTGLAGFGEQFF. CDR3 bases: TGTGCCAGCACCACCGGACTAGCGGGATTTGGTGAGCAGTTCTTC.

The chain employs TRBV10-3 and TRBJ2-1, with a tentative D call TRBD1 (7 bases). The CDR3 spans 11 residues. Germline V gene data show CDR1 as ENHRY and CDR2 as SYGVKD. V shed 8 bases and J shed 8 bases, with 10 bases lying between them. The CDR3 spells CAIGGGDEQFF. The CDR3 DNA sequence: TGTGCCATCGGAGGGGGCGATGAGCAGTTCTTC.

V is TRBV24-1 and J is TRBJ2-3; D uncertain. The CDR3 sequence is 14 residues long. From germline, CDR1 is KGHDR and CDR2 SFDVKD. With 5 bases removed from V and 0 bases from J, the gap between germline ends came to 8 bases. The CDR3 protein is CATSVDTSTDTQYF. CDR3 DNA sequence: TGTGCCACCAGTGTAGACACCAGCACAGATACGCAGTATTTT.

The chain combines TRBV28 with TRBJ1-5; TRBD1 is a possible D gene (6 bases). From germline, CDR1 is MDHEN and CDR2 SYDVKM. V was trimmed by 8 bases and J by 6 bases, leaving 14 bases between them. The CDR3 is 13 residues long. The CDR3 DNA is TGTGCCAGCGGAACAGGGATAAGTCAGCCCCAGCATTTT. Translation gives CASGTGISQPQHF. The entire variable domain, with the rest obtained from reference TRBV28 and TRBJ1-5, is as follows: DVKVTQSSRYLVKRTGEKVFLECVQDMDHENMFWYRQDPGLGLRLIYFSYDVKMKEKGDIPEGYSVSREKKERFSLILESASTNQTSMYLCASGTGISQPQHFGDGTRLSIL.

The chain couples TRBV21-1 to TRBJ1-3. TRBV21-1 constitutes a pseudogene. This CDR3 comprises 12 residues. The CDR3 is CASSSRCNTIYF. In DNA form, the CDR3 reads TGTGCCAGCAGTAGCCGGTGCAACACCATATATTTT.

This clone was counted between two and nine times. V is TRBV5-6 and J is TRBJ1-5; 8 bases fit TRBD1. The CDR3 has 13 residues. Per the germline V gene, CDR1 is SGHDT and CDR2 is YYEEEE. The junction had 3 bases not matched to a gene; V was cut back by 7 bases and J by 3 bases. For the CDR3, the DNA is TGTGCCAGCTCAGGGGGCATCAATCAGCCCCAGCATTTT. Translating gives CASSGGINQPQHF.

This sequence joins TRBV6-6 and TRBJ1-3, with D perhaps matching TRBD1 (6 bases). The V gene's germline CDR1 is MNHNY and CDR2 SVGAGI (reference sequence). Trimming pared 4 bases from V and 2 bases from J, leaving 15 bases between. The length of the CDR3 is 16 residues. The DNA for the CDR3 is TGTGCCAGCAGTTCACAGGGCCCAGAGACTGGAAACACCATATATTTT. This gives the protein CASSSQGPETGNTIYF.

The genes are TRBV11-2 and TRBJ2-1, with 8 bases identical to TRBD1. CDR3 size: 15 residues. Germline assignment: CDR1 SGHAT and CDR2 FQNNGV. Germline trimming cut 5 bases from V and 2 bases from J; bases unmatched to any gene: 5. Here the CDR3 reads CASSPRQGTYNEQFF. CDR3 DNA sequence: TGTGCCAGCAGCCCGCGACAGGGGACCTACAATGAGCAGTTCTTC.

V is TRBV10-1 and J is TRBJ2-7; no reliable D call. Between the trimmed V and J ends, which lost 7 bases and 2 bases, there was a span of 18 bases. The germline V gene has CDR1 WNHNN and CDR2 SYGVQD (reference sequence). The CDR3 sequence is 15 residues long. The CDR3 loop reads CASTSEKNRAYEQYF. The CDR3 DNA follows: TGCGCCAGCACCTCCGAAAAAAACCGCGCCTACGAGCAGTACTTC.

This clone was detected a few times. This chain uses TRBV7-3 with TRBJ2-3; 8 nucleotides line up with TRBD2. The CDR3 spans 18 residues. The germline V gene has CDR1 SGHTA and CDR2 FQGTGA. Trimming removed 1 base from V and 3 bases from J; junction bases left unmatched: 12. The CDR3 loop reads CASSLSPILAAKTDTQYF. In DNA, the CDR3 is TGTGCCAGCAGCTTAAGCCCCATACTAGCGGCAAAGACAGATACGCAGTATTTT.

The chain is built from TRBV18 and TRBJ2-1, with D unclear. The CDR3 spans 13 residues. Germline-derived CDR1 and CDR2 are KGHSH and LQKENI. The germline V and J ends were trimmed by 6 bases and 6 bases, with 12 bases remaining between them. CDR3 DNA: TGTGCCAGCTCCCCTCGGCCGGGCAATGAGCAGTTCTTC. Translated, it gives CASSPRPGNEQFF.

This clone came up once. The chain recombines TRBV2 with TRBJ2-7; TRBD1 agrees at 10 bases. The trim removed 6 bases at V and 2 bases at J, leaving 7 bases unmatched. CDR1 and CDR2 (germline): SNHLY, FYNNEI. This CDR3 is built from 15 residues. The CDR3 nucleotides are TGTGCCAGCAGGAAGACAGGGGGCGGCCCCTACGAGCAGTACTTC. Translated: CASRKTGGGPYEQYF.

The DNA for the CDR3 is TGTGCCAGCAGTGCGCAGGGAAATACTGAAGCTTTCTTT. Translated: CASSAQGNTEAFF. This sequence joins TRBV7-8 and TRBJ1-1; maybe TRBD1 (5 bases). V lost 6 bases to trimming and J lost 5 bases, with 13 bases between them. The CDR3 consists of 13 residues. Germline CDR1 is SGHVS and CDR2 is FQNEAQ.

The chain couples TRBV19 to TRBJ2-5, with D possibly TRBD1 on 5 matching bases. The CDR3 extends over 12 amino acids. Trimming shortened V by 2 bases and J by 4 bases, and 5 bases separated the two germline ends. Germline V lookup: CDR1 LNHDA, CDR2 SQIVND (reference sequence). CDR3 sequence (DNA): TGTGCCAGTAGTATACAGGGAGAGACCCAGTACTTC. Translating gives CASSIQGETQYF.

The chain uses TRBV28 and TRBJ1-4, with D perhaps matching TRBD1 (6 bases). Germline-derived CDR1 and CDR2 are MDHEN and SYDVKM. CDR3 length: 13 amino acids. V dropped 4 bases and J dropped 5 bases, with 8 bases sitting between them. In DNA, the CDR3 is TGTGCCAGCAGTTCTGGACAGAATGAAAAACTGTTTTTT. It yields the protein CASSSGQNEKLFF.

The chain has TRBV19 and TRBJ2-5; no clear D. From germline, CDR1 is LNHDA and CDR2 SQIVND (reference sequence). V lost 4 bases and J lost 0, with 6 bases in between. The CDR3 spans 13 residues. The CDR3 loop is CASSSRDQETQYF. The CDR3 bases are TGTGCCAGTAGTAGCCGGGACCAAGAGACCCAGTACTTC.

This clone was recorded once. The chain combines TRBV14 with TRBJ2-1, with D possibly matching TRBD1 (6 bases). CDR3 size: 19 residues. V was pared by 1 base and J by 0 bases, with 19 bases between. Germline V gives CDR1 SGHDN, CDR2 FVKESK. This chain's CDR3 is CASSQGNGQGQSSYNEQFF. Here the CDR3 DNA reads TGTGCCAGCAGCCAAGGAAACGGGCAGGGGCAAAGCTCCTACAATGAGCAGTTCTTC.

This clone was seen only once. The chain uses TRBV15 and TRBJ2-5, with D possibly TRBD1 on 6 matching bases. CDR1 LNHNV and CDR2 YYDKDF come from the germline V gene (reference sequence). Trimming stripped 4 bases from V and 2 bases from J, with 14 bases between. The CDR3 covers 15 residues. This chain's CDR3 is CATSTLDSLQETQYF. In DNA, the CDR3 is TGTGCCACCAGCACATTGGACAGCCTACAAGAGACCCAGTACTTC.